This T cell receptor beta chain was identified in a study of CD8+ T cells in alopecia areata. Background on the study: Tofacitinib administration to treated patients was oral, at 5 to 10 mg twice daily.

Broader study findings: Just one nonresponder means the tie between baseline CD8+ expansion and response stays uncertain.

Treatment given: oral pan-JAK inhibitor, 5-10 mg twice daily. Collection of lesional scalp punch biopsies and peripheral blood was performed in alopecia areata patients. Extraction of RNA preceded its reverse transcription into cDNA, which served as the sequencing template. Assay: immunoSEQ multiplex PCR; the TCRdb copy retains only in-frame clones and omits some. The data contain about 180,000 clones, about 48% of them seen just once; the ten biggest clones take up 11%. In its sample, this clone was seen a few times. Its specificity is unknown. V gave up 1 base and J gave up 4 bases, with 6 bases separating them. Germline CDR1 reads SGHTA; CDR2 reads FQGNSA. This CDR3 contains 13 residues.

The receptor's source is a human donor with alopecia areata. Sequencing was performed on CD8+ T cells sorted from blood, taken at week 24, from a patient treated with tofacitinib. The V call is TRBV7-2, the J call TRBJ2-3; D is uncertain. CDR3 region: CASSLVPADTQYF. CDR3 nucleotides: TGTGCCAGCAGCTTAGTCCCGGCAGATACGCAGTATTTT.